These T cell receptor beta chains were read from a single sample in a study of CD8 T cells in ankylosing spondylitis. TCRdb reprocessed the 5' RACE reads with MiXCR, giving one entry per CDR3 protein. Among some 450,000 distinct CDR3 sequences listed, under 20% were seen once. The specimen was blood, either unsorted or a sorted T cell fraction (not recorded which). The receptors shown here come from a male donor with ankylosing spondylitis. Both conserved end residues are part of each CDR3. The order of the fields is D gene, V gene, clone size, J gene, CDR3 protein, CDR3 DNA. The D gene is left open where the match is weak. Size is stated for part of the rows, as once, few or many counts, or as a class when the clone is expanded.

NA	TRBV29-1	many	TRBJ2-2	CSHLQEGGTGELFF	TGCAGCCACCTTCAGGAAGGGGGCACCGGGGAGCTGTTTTTT
TRBD1	TRBV20-1	NA	TRBJ1-4	CSARGQGVRFGEKLFF	TGCAGTGCTAGAGGACAGGGGGTCCGTTTTGGGGAAAAACTGTTTTTT
NA	TRBV6-5	few	TRBJ2-1	CASSSGTPTYNEQFF	TGTGCCAGCAGTTCCGGGACACCTACATACAATGAGCAGTTCTTC
NA	TRBV5-6	many	TRBJ2-3	CASSLDWLTDTQYF	TGTGCCAGCAGCTTGGATTGGCTCACAGATACGCAGTATTTT
NA	TRBV7-9	NA	TRBJ1-2	CASSLAGGQGYGYTF	TGTGCCAGCAGCTTAGCCGGGGGCCAGGGGTATGGCTACACCTTC
NA	TRBV18	NA	TRBJ1-2	CASSPSEGYTF	TGTGCCAGCTCACCCTCTGAGGGCTACACCTTC
NA	TRBV5-1	many	TRBJ2-2	CASSIQGANTGELFF	TGCGCCAGCAGCATACAGGGCGCGAACACCGGGGAGCTGTTTTTT
NA	TRBV7-8	few	TRBJ2-1	CASSSRWETEQFF	TGTGCCAGCAGCTCCCGTTGGGAGACTGAGCAGTTCTTC
NA	TRBV7-9	NA	TRBJ1-6	CASSFGQNNNSPLHF	TGTGCCAGCAGCTTCGGGCAGAATAACAATTCACCCCTCCACTTT
NA	TRBV28	NA	TRBJ2-7	CASSSRRGTVREQYF	TGTGCCAGCAGTTCTCGACGGGGGACTGTCCGCGAGCAGTACTTC
NA	TRBV29-1	few	TRBJ2-3	CSVARKRGIDTDTQYF	TGCAGCGTTGCCCGGAAGAGGGGGATTGACACAGATACGCAGTATTTT
NA	TRBV12-3/TRBV12-4	NA	TRBJ1-2	CASRGPEYGYTF	TGTGCCAGCCGGGGCCCTGAATATGGCTACACCTTC
NA	TRBV6-2/TRBV6-3	NA	TRBJ2-7	CASSYAEFYEQYF	TGTGCCAGCAGTTACGCCGAATTCTACGAGCAGTACTTC
NA	TRBV30	NA	TRBJ1-1	CAWKDRNTEAFF	TGTGCCTGGAAGGACAGGAACACTGAAGCTTTCTTT
NA	TRBV20-1	NA	TRBJ2-1	CSAAALGEQFF	TGCAGTGCTGCGGCCCTCGGGGAGCAGTTCTTC
TRBD2	TRBV3-1	NA	TRBJ2-5	CASSGNGGAGTQYF	TGTGCCAGCAGCGGAAACGGGGGGGCCGGGACCCAGTACTTC
NA	TRBV20-1	few	TRBJ2-7	CSARVREGPSYEQYF	TGCAGTGCTAGAGTCAGGGAAGGGCCGTCCTACGAGCAGTACTTC
TRBD2	TRBV4-3	few	TRBJ2-2	CASSRVRLAGGANTGELFF	TGCGCCAGCAGCCGCGTAAGACTAGCGGGAGGGGCGAACACCGGGGAGCTGTTTTTT
NA	TRBV29-1	many	TRBJ1-2	CSVEKWYREEVYGYTF	TGCAGCGTTGAAAAGTGGTACAGGGAAGAGGTCTATGGCTACACCTTC
NA	TRBV5-1	few	TRBJ1-1	CASSSGAQGTEAFF	TGCGCCAGCAGCTCAGGGGCCCAAGGGACTGAAGCTTTCTTT
TRBD1	TRBV6-1	NA	TRBJ1-1	CASRPRTGGTEAFF	TGTGCCAGCAGACCCAGGACAGGGGGCACTGAAGCTTTCTTT
NA	TRBV5-1	many	TRBJ2-5	CASSSPRGLGETQYF	TGCGCCAGCAGCTCCCCTCGGGGGCTGGGGGAGACCCAGTACTTC
NA	TRBV5-5	NA	TRBJ1-6	CASSIGPQSSYNSPLHF	TGTGCCAGCAGCATAGGGCCCCAGAGCTCCTATAATTCACCCCTCCACTTT
NA	TRBV19	NA	TRBJ2-1	CASSIGWGPTYNEQFF	TGTGCCAGTAGTATTGGTTGGGGGCCTACCTACAATGAGCAGTTCTTC
NA	TRBV12-3/TRBV12-4	many	TRBJ2-2	CASSSTGADTGELFF	TGTGCCAGCAGCTCTACGGGGGCCGACACCGGGGAGCTGTTTTTT